Each of the 10 T cell receptor beta chains below was sequenced from the same sample in a study of shared clonotypes between healthy human individuals. The method was immunoSEQ multiplex PCR; TCRdb's version includes in-frame clones alone and lacks a portion of them. The sample lists 2,500,000 or so clones; 92% were seen once. The sample taken for sequencing was naive CD4+ T cells from PBMCs. Subset here: CD45RA+ positively selected. These receptors originate from a man aged 18 to 30 in good health. Some clones in this sample may be carry-over from other donors' samples.

This rearrangement joins TRBV7-9 to TRBJ2-2; D perhaps matches TRBD1 (6 bases). Germline V gene sequence: CDR1 SEHNR, CDR2 FQNEAQ (reference sequence). The CDR3 totals 14 residues. V shed 3 bases and J shed 6 bases, with 11 bases lying between them. CDR3 region: CASSFLGQPGELFF. For the CDR3, the DNA is TGTGCCAGCAGCTTTCTTGGACAGCCCGGGGAGCTGTTTTTT.

The CDR3 protein is CASSVRTTDTQYF. Written as DNA, the CDR3 is TGTGCCAGCAGCGTCAGGACGACAGATACGCAGTATTTT. The chain recombines TRBV9 with TRBJ2-3, with D unclear. From germline, CDR1 is SGDLS and CDR2 YYNGEE. This CDR3 has 13 residues. With 2 bases removed from V and 3 bases from J, the gap between germline ends came to 7 bases.

The chain carries TRBV5-1 and TRBJ2-1; 10 nucleotides line up with TRBD2. Trimming removed 4 bases from V and 9 bases from J; junction bases left unmatched: 13. Germline V gives CDR1 SGHRS, CDR2 YFSETQ. The CDR3 spans 16 residues. CDR3 sequence reads: CASSPKRASGSGEQFF. CDR3 coding DNA: TGCGCCAGCAGCCCTAAACGGGCTAGCGGGAGCGGTGAGCAGTTCTTC.

The rearrangement links TRBV27 to TRBJ1-2; D uncertain. V gave up 11 bases and J gave up 4 bases, with 20 bases separating them. Germline loops: CDR1 MNHEY, CDR2 SMNVEV (reference sequence). The CDR3 totals 14 residues. The CDR3 loop reads CALLGSLRTYGYTF. The CDR3 region has the DNA TGTGCCCTTTTAGGGTCCCTACGGACCTATGGCTACACCTTC.

V is TRBV11-2 and J is TRBJ1-3, with TRBD1 as a possible D gene (6 bases). The CDR3 is 15 residues long. The V gene lost 1 base and the J gene lost 2 bases, with 9 bases spanning the gap. Germline CDR1 and CDR2: SGHAT and FQNNGV. The CDR3 here is CASSLVRGTGNTIYF. The CDR3 region has the DNA TGTGCCAGCAGCTTAGTCAGGGGCACTGGAAACACCATATATTTT.

This chain uses TRBV6-1 with TRBJ1-2; D ambiguous. The CDR3 is 10 amino acids. The V end was cut by 1 base, the J end by 8 bases, with 2 bases between. In germline, CDR1 is MNHNS, CDR2 SASEGT. The CDR3 DNA follows: TGTGCCAGCAGTGAAGAAGGCTACACCTTC. This translates into CASSEEGYTF.

The gene calls are TRBV4-1 and TRBJ1-4, with a tentative D call TRBD1 (6 bases). Germline CDR1 reads MGHRA; CDR2 reads YSYEKL. The CDR3 extends over 16 amino acids. V was pared by 4 bases and J by 4 bases, with 16 bases between. Here the CDR3 reads CASSPTGIGFNEKLFF. In nucleotides, the CDR3 is TGCGCCAGCAGCCCAACAGGGATTGGTTTTAATGAAAAACTGTTTTTT.

The chain combines TRBV7-8 with TRBJ1-5, with TRBD1 matching over 7 bases. This CDR3 region has 15 residues. Per the germline V gene, CDR1 is SGHVS and CDR2 is FQNEAQ. V lost 3 bases and J lost 2; bases outside the gene matches: 4. DNA of the CDR3: TGTGCCAGCAGCTTTACAGGGACAGGCAATCAGCCCCAGCATTTT. Its protein is CASSFTGTGNQPQHF.

V is TRBV5-1 and J is TRBJ2-1; D gene ambiguous. V lost 4 bases to trimming and J lost 8 bases, with 25 bases between them. The germline V gene has CDR1 SGHRS and CDR2 YFSETQ. The length of the CDR3 is 17 residues. The CDR3 DNA reads TGCGCCAGCAGCCCCAACTACCTCTCCTTTCGTGGCGATGAGCAGTTCTTC. It translates to CASSPNYLSFRGDEQFF. Drawing the rest from reference TRBV5-1 and TRBJ2-1, the complete variable domain is KAGVTQTPRYLIKTRGQQVTLSCSPISGHRSVSWYQQTPGQGLQFLFEYFSETQRNKGNFPGRFSGRQFSNSRSEMNVSTLELGDSALYLCASSPNYLSFRGDEQFFGPGTRLTVL.

The chain has TRBV4-1 and TRBJ1-3; D is unclear. The germline V gene has CDR1 MGHRA and CDR2 YSYEKL. With 2 bases removed from V and 0 bases from J, the gap between germline ends came to 17 bases. This CDR3 is built from 18 residues. CDR3 amino acids: CASSQFSAGFYSGNTIYF. CDR3 bases: TGCGCCAGCAGCCAATTTTCGGCCGGATTTTACTCTGGAAACACCATATATTTT.